This TCR beta chain was observed in a study of cytomegalovirus exposure and HLA in healthy donors. Study-level findings and limits: Across donors, most TCRs were seen rarely, yet some public ones were widespread. CMV antigen specificity of a few CMV-associated chains was confirmed in vitro.

In its sample, this clone was seen a few times. Antigen specificity is unknown. Both 60 Vbeta primers and 13 Jbeta primers went into the PCR. Using immunoSEQ multiplex PCR, the repertoire was profiled, and TCRdb retains in-frame clones only, with some absent. Here the sample spans around 160,000 clones, 65% to 80% being singletons. The CDR3 consists of 13 residues. Per germline, CDR1 MNHEY and CDR2 SMNVEV (reference sequence). V lost 5 bases and J 7 bases, leaving 12 bases between the germline ends. The sequenced sample was PBMCs. The chain couples TRBV27 to TRBJ2-1; perhaps TRBD1 as D (6 bases). The sequence derives from a woman in her forties in good health and CMV-seropositive. The CDR3 DNA follows: TGTGCCAGCAGTCTCAACAGGGAAAATGAGCAGTTCTTC. Translating gives CASSLNRENEQFF.